Each of the 2 T cell receptor beta chains below was sequenced from the same sample in a study of T-cell memory formation after mild COVID-19. TCRdb reprocessed the 5' RACE reads with MiXCR, giving one entry per CDR3 protein. Among 50,000 to 75,000 distinct CDR3 sequences, about a tenth were seen once, and the ten largest hold about 1%. The sample comprised PBMCs or a T cell subset sorted from them (not recorded which). The source of these receptors is a man aged 18-30 years who had mild COVID-19 (a few samples of this study predate the infection). Cell type and time point are not known.

The V and J genes are TRBV3-1 and TRBJ1-5; weak D call: TRBD1 (5 bases). This CDR3 region has 14 residues. Per germline, CDR1 LGHDT and CDR2 YNNKEL (reference sequence). Trimming took off 3 bases at V and 7 bases at J, with 13 bases between the two ends. The CDR3 DNA reads TGTGCCAGCAGCCAGGACGGTTGGGGCCAGCCCCAGCATTTT. Its protein product is CASSQDGWGQPQHF.

This chain links TRBV20-1 with TRBJ1-6; D not resolved. V was cut by 0 bases and J by 6 bases, with 12 bases left in between. Looked up from germline, CDR1 is DFQATT and CDR2 is SNEGSKA (reference sequence). The CDR3 extends over 15 amino acids. DNA of the CDR3: TGCAGTGCTAGAGATCATCAGGCGGGTAATTCACCCCTCCACTTT. This gives the protein CSARDHQAGNSPLHF.